One and the same sample provided the 29 T cell receptor beta chains below, sequenced in a study of identical twins. One entry per CDR3 protein, called by TCRdb with MiXCR from the 5' RACE reads. Seen here are roughly 240,000 distinct CDR3 sequences, about 7.3% observed once, and the top ten hold more than 3%. These data are also associated with another study on yellow fever vaccine responses in identical twins.

Sequencing was performed on memory (CD45RO+) T cells sorted from blood. These receptors came from a woman aged 18-29 years in good health.

This clonotype was seen ten or more times. This chain uses TRBV5-1 with TRBJ2-5, with D tentatively TRBD1 or TRBD2 (6 bases each). Germline V gives CDR1 SGHRS, CDR2 YFSETQ. The CDR3 is made up of 15 amino acids. The V end was cut by 4 bases, the J end by 8 bases, with 21 bases between. Written as DNA, the CDR3 is TGCGCCAGCAGCCCCGGGGGCAGCGATTCGGATACCCAGTACTTC. This gives the protein CASSPGGSDSDTQYF.

This clonotype was found a few times. This chain uses TRBV27 with TRBJ2-2, with TRBD2 matching 7 bases. The CDR3 spans 17 residues. Per germline, CDR1 MNHEY and CDR2 SMNVEV (reference sequence). V trimming: 7 bases; J trimming: 3 bases; junction bases outside the gene matches: 14. DNA of the CDR3: TGTGCCAGCAATCCCACCCGCGGGAGACCCCACACCGGGGAGCTGTTTTTT. This codes for CASNPTRGRPHTGELFF.

Ten or more counts support this clonotype. This chain links TRBV7-2 with TRBJ2-3; 8 bases agree with TRBD2. Germline CDR1 and CDR2: SGHTA and FQGNSA. Trimming at V came to 0 bases and at J to 4 bases, leaving 15 bases not matched to a gene. This CDR3 region has 19 residues. CDR3 DNA: TGTGCCAGCAGCTTAGCCCCCCCCACTAGCGGAGGGAGATCAGATACGCAGTATTTT. Its protein product is CASSLAPPTSGGRSDTQYF.

This clonotype was counted between two and nine times. The chain is built from TRBV2 and TRBJ2-1; TRBD2 matches at 8 bases. The CDR3 is 14 amino acids. Per germline, CDR1 SNHLY and CDR2 FYNNEI. After removal of 4 bases from V and 9 bases from J, the junction contained 8 bases not matched to a gene. Written as DNA, the CDR3 is TGTGCCAGCAGTGTAAGCGGGAGTATGGGTGAGCAGTTCTTC. Protein: CASSVSGSMGEQFF.

The rearrangement uses TRBV5-1 and TRBJ1-6; 7 nucleotides match TRBD1. The CDR3 is made up of 15 amino acids. Per germline, CDR1 SGHRS and CDR2 YFSETQ. Trimming removed 6 bases from V and 6 bases from J; junction bases left unmatched: 9. The CDR3 protein is CASKTGTDANSPLHF. The CDR3 nucleotides read TGCGCCAGCAAGACAGGGACTGACGCTAATTCACCCCTCCACTTT.

This clonotype was found a few times. The chain combines TRBV10-3 with TRBJ1-2; 8 bases match TRBD1. Germline CDR1 and CDR2: ENHRY and SYGVKD. CDR3 length: 14 residues. With 7 bases clipped from V and 2 bases from J, the junction kept 6 bases outside the gene matches. CDR3 in amino acids: CAINPQGANYGYTF. The CDR3 DNA is TGTGCCATCAACCCGCAGGGGGCGAACTATGGCTACACCTTC.

In this sample, this clonotype turned up many times. The chain joins TRBV24-1 to TRBJ2-5; TRBD1 agrees at 9 bases. Germline V lookup: CDR1 KGHDR, CDR2 SFDVKD. This CDR3 contains 14 residues. V dropped 5 bases and J dropped 4; count of bases not matched to a gene: 4. The CDR3 sequence: CATSATGGGETQYF. Written as DNA, the CDR3 is TGTGCCACCAGTGCCACAGGGGGCGGAGAGACCCAGTACTTC.

There are many counts of this clonotype. V and J are TRBV7-9 and TRBJ1-2, with TRBD1 matching 7 bases. Germline loops: CDR1 SEHNR, CDR2 FQNEAQ (reference sequence). There are 15 residues in the CDR3. J lost 7 bases, V lost 1 base, and 9 bases had no gene match. CDR3 loop: CASSLVGQINGGYTF. Here the CDR3 DNA reads TGTGCCAGCAGCTTAGTGGGACAGATAAATGGTGGCTACACCTTC.

This clonotype was counted only a few times. The J gene is TRBJ2-3, the V gene TRBV24-1; D call uncertain. The CDR3 contains 13 residues. V was clipped by 5 bases and J by 4 bases, with 9 bases between them. The germline V gene encodes CDR1 KGHDR and CDR2 SFDVKD. The CDR3 loop reads CATSVPVSDTQYF. CDR3 coding DNA: TGTGCCACCAGTGTCCCTGTCTCAGATACGCAGTATTTT.

This clonotype was counted at least ten times. The J gene is TRBJ2-5, the V gene TRBV20-1; 8 bases line up with TRBD2. The germline CDR1 and CDR2 sequences are DFQATT and SNEGSKA (reference sequence). Germline trimming cut 5 bases from V and 7 bases from J; bases unmatched to any gene: 12. The CDR3 spans 14 residues. CDR3 DNA sequence: TGCAGTGCTCGAAGGGAAGCGGGGGTGGTGACCCAGTACTTC. Amino acid sequence: CSARREAGVVTQYF.

The chain couples TRBV20-1 to TRBJ1-1; no reliable D call. There are 13 residues in the CDR3. From germline, CDR1 is DFQATT and CDR2 SNEGSKA (reference sequence). Trimming stripped 5 bases from V and 6 bases from J, with 16 bases between. CDR3 bases: TGCAGTGCTGGAGGGTCCAAAGGCGCTGAAGCTTTCTTT. Protein product: CSAGGSKGAEAFF.

This clonotype has more than one count but fewer than ten. V gene TRBV6-2 or TRBV6-3 combines with J gene TRBJ2-2; tentatively, D is TRBD2 (5 bases). Germline V gene sequence: CDR1 MNHEY, CDR2 SVGEGT. The CDR3 spans 16 residues. V was clipped by 8 bases and J by 4 bases, with 20 bases between them. The CDR3 nucleotides read TGTGCCAGCGGGTTGAGAAGCCCGCGGGCCACCGGGGAGCTGTTTTTT. Amino acid sequence: CASGLRSPRATGELFF.

This clonotype was seen repeatedly, ten times or more. This chain links TRBV28 with TRBJ2-3, with TRBD2 matching 8 bases. This CDR3 contains 15 residues. Per germline, CDR1 MDHEN and CDR2 SYDVKM. Trimming took 7 bases from V and 2 from J; bases not matched to a gene: 8. CDR3 protein: CASTLGRGDTDTQYF. In DNA, the CDR3 is TGTGCCAGCACCCTGGGGCGGGGGGACACAGATACGCAGTATTTT.

This clonotype has at least ten counts. This chain connects TRBV24-1 to TRBJ2-1; possible D gene TRBD2, 5 bases. V was pared by 4 bases and J by 0 bases, with 18 bases between. This CDR3 comprises 18 residues. Germline V CDR1 and CDR2: KGHDR, SFDVKD. The CDR3 is CATSDPEPGKSSYNEQFF. CDR3 in DNA: TGTGCCACCAGTGACCCTGAGCCGGGGAAGAGCTCCTACAATGAGCAGTTCTTC.

In this sample, this clonotype turned up a few times. The chain employs TRBV25-1 and TRBJ2-1; TRBD2 is a possible D gene (5 bases). The germline V gene has CDR1 MGHDK and CDR2 SYGVNS. Trimming took off 1 base at V and 5 bases at J, with 9 bases between the two ends. This CDR3 comprises 14 residues. The CDR3 bases are TGTGCCAGCAGTGAATCCGGACTGCACAATGAGCAGTTCTTC. Residues: CASSESGLHNEQFF.

As to this clonotype: It may be a read error: a sequence one base away is much more abundant. As DNA, the CDR3 is TGTGCCAGCAGCCACTACGGGACCTCCTACAATGGGCAGTTCTTC. It is translated as CASSHYGTSYNGQFF. This chain links TRBV3-1 with TRBJ2-1; D may be TRBD1 or TRBD2 (5 bases each). This CDR3 comprises 15 residues. Germline-derived CDR1 and CDR2 are LGHDT and YNNKEL (reference sequence).

This clonotype has a count of ten or more. The chain couples TRBV20-1 to TRBJ2-1; TRBD2 matches at 9 bases. CDR1 and CDR2 from the germline V gene are DFQATT and SNEGSKA (reference sequence). V lost 1 base and J lost 9; bases outside the gene matches: 7. This CDR3 contains 14 residues. The CDR3 DNA reads TGCAGTGCTAGAGGGGGCGGGGGGGATCGTGAGCAGTTCTTC. Protein sequence: CSARGGGGDREQFF.

This chain joins TRBV5-6 and TRBJ1-1; unclear D gene. The V gene lost 0 bases and the J gene lost 7 bases, with 13 bases spanning the gap. The CDR3 length is 14 residues. Germline-derived CDR1 and CDR2 are SGHDT and YYEEEE. The CDR3 DNA sequence: TGTGCCAGCAGCTTGGACCGGGGATTCATTGAAGCTTTCTTT. This encodes CASSLDRGFIEAFF.

This clonotype was counted at least ten times. The genes are TRBV12-3 or TRBV12-4 and TRBJ2-1; TRBD2 aligns across 9 bases. V trimming: 6 bases; J trimming: 3 bases; junction bases outside the gene matches: 6. This CDR3 comprises 15 residues. This CDR3 is CASRLGTSYYNEQFF. The CDR3 nucleotides read TGTGCCAGCAGACTTGGGACTAGCTACTACAATGAGCAGTTCTTC.

This clonotype was detected ten times or more. This chain links TRBV29-1 with TRBJ2-3; D gene ambiguous. The ends were cut back, 3 bases at V and 2 bases at J, with 6 bases in the middle. CDR3 size: 12 residues. Germline CDR1 SQVTM, CDR2 ANQGSEA. In nucleotides, the CDR3 is TGCAGCGTTGAGGGGTACACAGATACGCAGTATTTT. Its protein is CSVEGYTDTQYF.

The chain employs TRBV6-5 and TRBJ1-6; D is ambiguous. Germline V lookup: CDR1 MNHEY, CDR2 SVGAGI. Trimming stripped 4 bases from V and 6 bases from J, with 10 bases between. This CDR3 contains 14 residues. The CDR3 nucleotides read TGTGCCAGCAGTTTCGGGCAGCTTAATTCACCCCTCCACTTT. Translated, it gives CASSFGQLNSPLHF.

This clonotype was detected ten times or more. The J gene is TRBJ2-1, the V gene TRBV7-9; 10 bases align to TRBD1. The CDR3 runs to 17 residues. Germline trimming cut 1 base from V and 7 bases from J; bases unmatched to any gene: 10. Germline assignment: CDR1 SEHNR and CDR2 FQNEAQ (reference sequence). This CDR3 is CASSLEPGTGEGNEQFF. In DNA, the CDR3 is TGTGCCAGCAGCTTAGAACCCGGGACAGGGGAGGGAAATGAGCAGTTCTTC.

V gene TRBV29-1 combines with J gene TRBJ1-2; D is perhaps TRBD1 (6 bases). The ends were cut back, 4 bases at V and 0 bases at J, with 15 bases in the middle. CDR1 and CDR2 from the germline V gene are SQVTM and ANQGSEA. The CDR3 sequence is 15 residues long. The CDR3 is CSVVSSDRTNYGYTF. In DNA form, the CDR3 reads TGCAGCGTTGTAAGCTCGGACAGAACTAACTATGGCTACACCTTC.

The chain joins TRBV28 to TRBJ2-3; TRBD2 aligns across 8 bases. This CDR3 is built from 18 residues. Unmatched junction bases numbered 11, after V lost 2 bases and J lost 1 base. The germline V gene encodes CDR1 MDHEN and CDR2 SYDVKM. The CDR3 is CASSLPSIAGPRTDTQYF. CDR3 nucleotides: TGTGCCAGCAGTTTACCGTCAATAGCGGGGCCACGCACAGATACGCAGTATTTT.

This clonotype was recorded at least ten times. This chain joins TRBV12-3 or TRBV12-4 and TRBJ2-1; 12 bases match TRBD2. Losses at the gene ends were 4 bases for V and 3 bases for J; bases not matched to a gene: 10. The CDR3 covers 18 residues. The CDR3 is CASSSSSGGARSYNEQFF. Written as DNA, the CDR3 is TGTGCCAGCAGTTCCTCTAGCGGGGGGGCCAGAAGCTACAATGAGCAGTTCTTC.

This chain joins TRBV20-1 and TRBJ2-2; D possibly corresponds to TRBD1 (6 bases). V was shortened by 0 bases and J by 3 bases, with 14 bases between the two germline ends. Germline CDR1 reads DFQATT; CDR2 reads SNEGSKA (reference sequence). CDR3 length: 16 amino acids. CDR3 sequence (DNA): TGCAGTGCTAGAGAGATTGGCAGGGGCCACACCGGGGAGCTGTTTTTT. As protein: CSAREIGRGHTGELFF.

This clonotype was detected many times. J is TRBJ2-1 and V is TRBV12-3 or TRBV12-4; tentative D call: TRBD2 (7 bases). The CDR3 is 14 amino acids. V lost 3 bases to trimming and J lost 10 bases, with 16 bases between them. This CDR3 is CASSFWGGAAEQFF. The CDR3, as DNA: TGTGCCAGCAGTTTCTGGGGGGGGGCCGCCGAGCAGTTCTTC.

V and J are TRBV5-4 and TRBJ2-1; possible D gene TRBD1, 5 bases. The CDR3 is 13 amino acids. The V gene lost 0 bases and the J gene lost 10 bases, with 11 bases spanning the gap. CDR1 SGHNT and CDR2 YYREEE come from the germline V gene (reference sequence). The CDR3 here is CASSLVMGPEQFF. The CDR3 DNA follows: TGTGCCAGCAGCTTGGTAATGGGGCCAGAGCAGTTCTTC.

This chain connects TRBV19 to TRBJ2-5; D could derive from TRBD1 or TRBD2 (5 bases each). Per the germline V gene, CDR1 is LNHDA and CDR2 is SQIVND (reference sequence). Trimming shortened V by 5 bases and J by 2 bases, and 9 bases separated the two germline ends. This CDR3 contains 13 residues. CDR3 residues: CASSQGRQETQYF. As DNA, the CDR3 is TGTGCCAGTAGTCAGGGACGACAAGAGACCCAGTACTTC. Using reference TRBV19 and TRBJ2-5 for the parts outside the CDR3, the full variable domain is DGGITQSPKYLFRKEGQNVTLSCEQNLNHDAMYWYRQDPGQGLRLIYYSQIVNDFQKGDIAEGYSVSREKKESFPLTVTSAQKNPTAFYLCASSQGRQETQYFGPGTRLLVL.